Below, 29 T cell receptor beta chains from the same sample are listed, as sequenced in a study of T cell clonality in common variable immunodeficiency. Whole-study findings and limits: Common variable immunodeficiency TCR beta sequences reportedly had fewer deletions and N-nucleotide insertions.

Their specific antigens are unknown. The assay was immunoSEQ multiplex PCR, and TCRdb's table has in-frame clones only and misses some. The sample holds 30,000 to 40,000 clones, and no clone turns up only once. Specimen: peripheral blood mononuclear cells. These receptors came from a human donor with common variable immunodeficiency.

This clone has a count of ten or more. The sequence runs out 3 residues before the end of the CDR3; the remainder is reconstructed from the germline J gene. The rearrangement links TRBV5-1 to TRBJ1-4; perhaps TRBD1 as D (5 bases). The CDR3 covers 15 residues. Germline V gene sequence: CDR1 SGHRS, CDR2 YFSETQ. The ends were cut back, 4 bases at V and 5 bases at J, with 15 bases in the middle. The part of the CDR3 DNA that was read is TGCGCCAGCAGCCCCCTGGGGCGGGGAAATGAAAAA. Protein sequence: CASSPLGRGNEK. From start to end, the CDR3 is CASSPLGRGNEKLFF.

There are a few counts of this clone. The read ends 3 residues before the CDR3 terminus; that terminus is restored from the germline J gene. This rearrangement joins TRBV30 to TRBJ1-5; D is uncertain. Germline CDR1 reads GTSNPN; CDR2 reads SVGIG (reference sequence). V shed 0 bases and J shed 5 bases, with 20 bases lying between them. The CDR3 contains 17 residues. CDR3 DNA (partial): TGTGCCTGGAGTGTACCCCATGGCGGGGAGTGGCATCAGCCC. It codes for CAWSVPHGGEWHQP. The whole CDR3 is CAWSVPHGGEWHQPQHF.

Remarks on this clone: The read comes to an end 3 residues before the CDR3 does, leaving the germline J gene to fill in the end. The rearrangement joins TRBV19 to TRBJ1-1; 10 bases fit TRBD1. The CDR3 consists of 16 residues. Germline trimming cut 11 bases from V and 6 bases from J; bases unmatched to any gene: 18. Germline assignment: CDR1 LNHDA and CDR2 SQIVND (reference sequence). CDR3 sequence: CASLPRDRGVGAEAFF. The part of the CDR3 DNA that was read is TGTGCCTCGCTACCCCGGGACAGGGGCGTAGGGGCTGAA.

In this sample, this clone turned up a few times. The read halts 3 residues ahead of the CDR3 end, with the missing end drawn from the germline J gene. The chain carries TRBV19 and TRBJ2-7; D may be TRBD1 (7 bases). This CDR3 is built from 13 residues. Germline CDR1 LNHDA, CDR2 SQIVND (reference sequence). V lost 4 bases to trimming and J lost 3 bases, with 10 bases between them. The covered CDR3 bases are TGTGCCAGTAGTAACAGGGGAGGCTACGAG. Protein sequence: CASSNRGGYE. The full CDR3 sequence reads CASSNRGGYEQYF.

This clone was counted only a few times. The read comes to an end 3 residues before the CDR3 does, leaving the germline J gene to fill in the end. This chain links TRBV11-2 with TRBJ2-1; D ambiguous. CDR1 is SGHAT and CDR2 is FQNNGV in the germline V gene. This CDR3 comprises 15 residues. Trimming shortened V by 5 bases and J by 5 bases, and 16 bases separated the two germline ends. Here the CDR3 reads CASSRHQNENNEQFF. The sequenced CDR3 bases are TGTGCCAGCAGCCGCCACCAGAATGAGAACAATGAG.

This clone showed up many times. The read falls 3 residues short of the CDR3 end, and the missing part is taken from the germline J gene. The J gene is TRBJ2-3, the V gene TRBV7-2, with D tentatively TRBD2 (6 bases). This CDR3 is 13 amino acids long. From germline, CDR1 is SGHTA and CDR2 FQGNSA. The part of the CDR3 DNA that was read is TGTGCCAGCAGCTCCGAGAGGGGAGGCACG. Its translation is CASSSERGGT. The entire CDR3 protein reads CASSSERGGTQYF.

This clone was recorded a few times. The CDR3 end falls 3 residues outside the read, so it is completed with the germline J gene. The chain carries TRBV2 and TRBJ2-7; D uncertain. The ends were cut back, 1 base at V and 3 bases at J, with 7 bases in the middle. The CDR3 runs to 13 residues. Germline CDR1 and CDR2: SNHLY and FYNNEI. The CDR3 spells CASSEETHYEQYF. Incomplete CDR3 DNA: TGTGCCAGCAGTGAAGAGACACACTACGAG.

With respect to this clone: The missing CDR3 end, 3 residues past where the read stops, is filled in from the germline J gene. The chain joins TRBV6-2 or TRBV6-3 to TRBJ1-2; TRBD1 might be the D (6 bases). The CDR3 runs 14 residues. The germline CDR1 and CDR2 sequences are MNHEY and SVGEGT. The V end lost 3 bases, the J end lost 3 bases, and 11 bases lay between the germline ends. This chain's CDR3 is CASSYTPGDYGYTF. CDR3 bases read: TGTGCCAGCAGTTATACTCCAGGGGACTATGGC.

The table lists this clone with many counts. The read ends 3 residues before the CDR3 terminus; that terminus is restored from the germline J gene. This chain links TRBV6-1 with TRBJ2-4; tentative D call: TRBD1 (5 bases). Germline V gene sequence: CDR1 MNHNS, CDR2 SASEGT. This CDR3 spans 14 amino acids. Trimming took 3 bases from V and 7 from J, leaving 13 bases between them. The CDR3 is CASSEYQDTNIQYF. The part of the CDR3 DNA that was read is TGTGCCAGCAGTGAGTATCAGGACACGAACATT.

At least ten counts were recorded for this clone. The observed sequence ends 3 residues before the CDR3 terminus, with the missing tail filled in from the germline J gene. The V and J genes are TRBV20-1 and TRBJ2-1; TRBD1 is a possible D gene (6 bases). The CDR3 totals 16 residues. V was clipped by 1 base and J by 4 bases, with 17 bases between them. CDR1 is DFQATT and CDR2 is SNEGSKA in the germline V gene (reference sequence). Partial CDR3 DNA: TGCAGTGCTAGAGCCCTACAGGGAGATCGATACAATGAG. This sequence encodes CSARALQGDRYNE. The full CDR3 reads CSARALQGDRYNEQFF.

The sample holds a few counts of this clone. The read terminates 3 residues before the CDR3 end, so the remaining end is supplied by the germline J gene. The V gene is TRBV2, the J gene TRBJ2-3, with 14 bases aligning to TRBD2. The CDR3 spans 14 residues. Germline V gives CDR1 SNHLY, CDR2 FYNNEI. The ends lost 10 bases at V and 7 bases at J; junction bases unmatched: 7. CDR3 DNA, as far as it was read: TGTGCCAACACGACTAGCGGGGGGGAATATACG. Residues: CANTTSGGEYT. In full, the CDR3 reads CANTTSGGEYTQYF.

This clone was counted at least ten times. The sequenced CDR3 bases are TGTGCCAGCGCCTGGGGACAGGGGTACGATGGC. It codes for CASAWGQGYDG. The full CDR3 reads CASAWGQGYDGYTF. This rearrangement joins TRBV5-4 to TRBJ1-2; 10 bases fit TRBD1. The read is 3 residues too short to cover the CDR3 end, so that end is filled in from the germline J gene. The V segment lost 7 bases and the J segment 6 bases; nucleotides outside the gene matches: 9. CDR1 is SGHNT and CDR2 is YYREEE in the germline V gene (reference sequence). The CDR3 has 14 amino acids.

Incomplete CDR3 DNA: TGTGCCTGGAGTGTGGGCAGGGAA. It yields the protein CAWSVGRE. Given in full, the CDR3 is CAWSVGREAFF. The chain uses TRBV30 and TRBJ1-1; D is ambiguous. The read ends 3 residues before the CDR3 terminus; that terminus is restored from the germline J gene. The CDR3 length is 11 residues. The germline CDR1 and CDR2 sequences are GTSNPN and SVGIG (reference sequence).

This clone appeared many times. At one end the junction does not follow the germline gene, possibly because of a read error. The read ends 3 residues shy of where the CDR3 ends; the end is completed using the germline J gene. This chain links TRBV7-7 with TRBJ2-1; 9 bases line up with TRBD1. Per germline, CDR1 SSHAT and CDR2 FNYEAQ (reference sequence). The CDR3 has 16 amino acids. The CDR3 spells CASSPGGQGSYNEQFF. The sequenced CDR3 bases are TGTGCTAGCAGCCCCGGGGGACAGGGCTCCTACAATGAG.

The CDR3 DNA, read in part, is TGCAGTGCTAGAGCAGGGTACGAG. Translated, it gives CSARAGYE. The full CDR3 sequence reads CSARAGYEQYF. This sequence joins TRBV20-1 and TRBJ2-7; D possibly corresponds to TRBD1 (5 bases). The CDR3 goes on 3 residues after the read ends, and that part is filled in from the germline J gene. Germline values: CDR1 DFQATT, CDR2 SNEGSKA (reference sequence). V was clipped by 1 base and J by 4 bases, with 5 bases between them. The CDR3 spans 11 residues.

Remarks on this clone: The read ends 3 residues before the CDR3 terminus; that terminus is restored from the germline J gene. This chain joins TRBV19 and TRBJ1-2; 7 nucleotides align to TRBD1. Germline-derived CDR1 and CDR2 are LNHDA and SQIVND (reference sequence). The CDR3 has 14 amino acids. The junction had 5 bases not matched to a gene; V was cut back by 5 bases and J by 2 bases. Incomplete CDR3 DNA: TGTGCCAGTAGTCCCCGACAGGGAAACTATGGC. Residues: CASSPRQGNYG. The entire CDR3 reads CASSPRQGNYGYTF.

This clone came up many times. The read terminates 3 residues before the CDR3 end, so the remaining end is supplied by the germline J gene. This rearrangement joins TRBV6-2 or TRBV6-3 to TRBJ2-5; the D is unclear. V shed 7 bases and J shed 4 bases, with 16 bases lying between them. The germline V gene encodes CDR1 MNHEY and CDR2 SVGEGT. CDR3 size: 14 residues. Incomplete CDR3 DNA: TGTGCCAGCACCACGCAGAGTGTTCGAGAGACC. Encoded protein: CASTTQSVRET. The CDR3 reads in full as CASTTQSVRETQYF.

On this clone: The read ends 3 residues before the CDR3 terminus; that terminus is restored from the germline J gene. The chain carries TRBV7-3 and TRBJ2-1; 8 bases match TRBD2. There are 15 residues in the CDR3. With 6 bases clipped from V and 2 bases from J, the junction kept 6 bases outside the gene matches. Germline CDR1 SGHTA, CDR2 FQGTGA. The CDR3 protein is CASSRVAGPYNEQFF. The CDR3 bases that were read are TGTGCCAGCAGTCGAGTAGCGGGGCCCTACAATGAG.

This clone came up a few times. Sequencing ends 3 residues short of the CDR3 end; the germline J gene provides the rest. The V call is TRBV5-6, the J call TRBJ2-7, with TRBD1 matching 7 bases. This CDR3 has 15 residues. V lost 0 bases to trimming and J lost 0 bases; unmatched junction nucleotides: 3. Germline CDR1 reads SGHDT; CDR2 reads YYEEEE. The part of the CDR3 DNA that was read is TGTGCCAGCAGCTTGGGGACAGGCAGCTCCTACGAG. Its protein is CASSLGTGSSYE. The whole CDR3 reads CASSLGTGSSYEQYF.

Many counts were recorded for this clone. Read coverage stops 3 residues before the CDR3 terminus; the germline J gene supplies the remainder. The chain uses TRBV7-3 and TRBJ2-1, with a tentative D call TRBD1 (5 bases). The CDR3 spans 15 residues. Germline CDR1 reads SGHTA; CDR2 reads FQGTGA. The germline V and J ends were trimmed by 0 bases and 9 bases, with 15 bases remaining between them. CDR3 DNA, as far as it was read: TGTGCCAGCAGCTTAACGTTTAAGAGGACACTTGAG. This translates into CASSLTFKRTLE. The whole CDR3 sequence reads CASSLTFKRTLEQFF.

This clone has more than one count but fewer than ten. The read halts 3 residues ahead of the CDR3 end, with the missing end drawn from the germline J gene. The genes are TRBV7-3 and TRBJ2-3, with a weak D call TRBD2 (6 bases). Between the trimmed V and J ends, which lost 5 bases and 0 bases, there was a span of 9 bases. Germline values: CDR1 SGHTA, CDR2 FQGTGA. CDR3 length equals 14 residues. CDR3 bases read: TGTGCCAGCAGCCCTGGGACTAGCACAGATACG. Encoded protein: CASSPGTSTDT. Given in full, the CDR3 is CASSPGTSTDTQYF.

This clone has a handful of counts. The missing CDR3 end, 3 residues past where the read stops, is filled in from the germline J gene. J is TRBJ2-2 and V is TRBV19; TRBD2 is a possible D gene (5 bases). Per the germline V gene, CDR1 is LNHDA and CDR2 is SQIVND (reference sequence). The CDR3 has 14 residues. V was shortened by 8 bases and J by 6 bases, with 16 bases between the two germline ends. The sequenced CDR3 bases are TGTGCCAGTCGAGTGCGGGTAAAGGCCGGGGAG. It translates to CASRVRVKAGE. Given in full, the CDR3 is CASRVRVKAGELFF.

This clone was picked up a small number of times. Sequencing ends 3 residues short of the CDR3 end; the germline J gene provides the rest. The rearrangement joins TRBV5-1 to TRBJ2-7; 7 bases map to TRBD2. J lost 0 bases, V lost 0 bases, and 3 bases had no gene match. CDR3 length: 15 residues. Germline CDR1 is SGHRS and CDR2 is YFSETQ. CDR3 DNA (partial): TGCGCCAGCAGCTTGGAAGCGGGGAACTCCTACGAG. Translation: CASSLEAGNSYE. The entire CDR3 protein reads CASSLEAGNSYEQYF. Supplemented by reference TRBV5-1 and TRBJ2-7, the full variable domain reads KAGVTQTPRYLIKTRGQQVTLSCSPISGHRSVSWYQQTPGQGLQFLFEYFSETQRNKGNFPGRFSGRQFSNSRSEMNVSTLELGDSALYLCASSLEAGNSYEQYFGPGTRLTVT.

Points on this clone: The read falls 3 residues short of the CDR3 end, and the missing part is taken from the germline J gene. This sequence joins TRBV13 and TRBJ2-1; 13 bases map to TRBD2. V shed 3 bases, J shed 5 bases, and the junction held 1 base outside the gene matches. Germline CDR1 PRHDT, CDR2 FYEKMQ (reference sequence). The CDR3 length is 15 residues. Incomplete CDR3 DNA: TGTGCCAGCAGCTTCACTAGCGGGGGGGACAATGAG. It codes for CASSFTSGGDNE. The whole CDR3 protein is CASSFTSGGDNEQFF.

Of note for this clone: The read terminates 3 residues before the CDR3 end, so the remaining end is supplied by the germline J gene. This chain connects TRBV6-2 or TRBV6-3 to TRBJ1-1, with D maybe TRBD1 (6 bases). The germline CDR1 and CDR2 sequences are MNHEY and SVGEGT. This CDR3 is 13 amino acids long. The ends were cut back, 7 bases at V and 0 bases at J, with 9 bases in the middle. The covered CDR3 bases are TGTGCCAGCAACAGGGATCTGAACACTGAA. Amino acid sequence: CASNRDLNTE. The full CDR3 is CASNRDLNTEAFF.

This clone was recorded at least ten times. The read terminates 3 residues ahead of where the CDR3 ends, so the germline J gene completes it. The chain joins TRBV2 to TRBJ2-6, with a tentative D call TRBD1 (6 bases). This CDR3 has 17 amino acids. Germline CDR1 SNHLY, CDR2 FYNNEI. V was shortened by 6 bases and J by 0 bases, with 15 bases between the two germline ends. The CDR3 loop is CASSGGQSRSGANVLTF. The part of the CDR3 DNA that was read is TGTGCCAGCAGCGGCGGACAGTCCCGCTCTGGGGCCAACGTC. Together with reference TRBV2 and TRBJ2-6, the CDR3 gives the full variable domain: EPEVTQTPSHQVTQMGQEVILRCVPISNHLYFYWYRQILGQKVEFLVSFYNNEISEKSEIFDDQFSVERPDGSNFTLKIRSTKLEDSAMYFCASSGGQSRSGANVLTFGAGSRLTVL.

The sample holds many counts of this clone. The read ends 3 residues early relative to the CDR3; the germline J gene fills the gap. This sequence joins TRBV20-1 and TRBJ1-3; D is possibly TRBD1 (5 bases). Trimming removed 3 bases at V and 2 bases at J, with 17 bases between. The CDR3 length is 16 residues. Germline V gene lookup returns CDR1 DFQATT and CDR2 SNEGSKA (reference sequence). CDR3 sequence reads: CSASKGAAGPGNTIYF. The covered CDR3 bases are TGCAGTGCTAGTAAGGGCGCGGCAGGGCCTGGAAACACC.

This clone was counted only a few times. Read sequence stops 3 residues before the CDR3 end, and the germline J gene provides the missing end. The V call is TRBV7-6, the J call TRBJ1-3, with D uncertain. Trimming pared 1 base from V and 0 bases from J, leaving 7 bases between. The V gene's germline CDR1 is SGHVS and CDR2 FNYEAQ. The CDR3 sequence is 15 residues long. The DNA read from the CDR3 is TGTGCCAGCAGCTTAGGAGGTGTCTCTGGAAACACC. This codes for CASSLGGVSGNT. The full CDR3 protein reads CASSLGGVSGNTIYF.

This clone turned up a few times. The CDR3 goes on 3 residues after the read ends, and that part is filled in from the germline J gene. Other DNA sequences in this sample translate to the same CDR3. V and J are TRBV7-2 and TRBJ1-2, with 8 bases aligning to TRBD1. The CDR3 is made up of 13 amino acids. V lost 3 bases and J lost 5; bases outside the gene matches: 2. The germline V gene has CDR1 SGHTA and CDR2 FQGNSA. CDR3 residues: CASSLDRVYGYTF. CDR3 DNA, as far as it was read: TGTGCCAGCAGCTTGGACAGGGTGTATGGC.